Below are 29 T cell receptor beta chains sequenced from a single sample in a study of human T cells and chemical hapten exposure. Time point described: pre-sensitization, week 0. Indicated treatment: therapeutic diphenylcyclopropenone sensitization with weekly scalp DPC. TCRdb passed the RACE reads through MiXCR, listing each CDR3 protein once. The sample records about 120,000 distinct CDR3 sequences, less than 15% being singletons. This material consisted of whole blood, taken in connection with sensitization to the hapten diphenylcyclopropenone (DPC). Receptor source: a woman aged 18 to 35 with alopecia areata. Some clones in this sample may be carry-over from other donors' samples.

This clonotype was observed a few times. J is TRBJ2-5 and V is TRBV7-6; D remains ambiguous. CDR3 length: 15 residues. Per germline, CDR1 SGHVS and CDR2 FNYEAQ. V was cut by 2 bases and J by 0 bases, with 10 bases left in between. CDR3 loop: CASSLRPRDQETQYF. Written as DNA, the CDR3 is TGTGCCAGCAGCTTAAGGCCGAGAGACCAAGAGACCCAGTACTTC.

The gene calls are TRBV5-6 and TRBJ2-4, with TRBD2 identical over 7 bases. The J segment lost 13 bases and the V segment lost 3 bases, leaving 4 bases of the junction unmatched. This CDR3 has 11 amino acids. The germline CDR1 and CDR2 sequences are SGHDT and YYEEEE. CDR3 protein: CASSSGGMQYF. The CDR3 nucleotides are TGTGCCAGCAGCTCGGGGGGTATGCAGTACTTC. The whole variable domain, remainder taken from reference TRBV5-6 and TRBJ2-4, is DAGVTQSPTHLIKTRGQQVTLRCSPKSGHDTVSWYQQALGQGPQFIFQYYEEEERQRGNFPDRFSGHQFPNYSSELNVNALLLGDSALYLCASSSGGMQYFGAGTRLSVL.

The chain joins TRBV13 to TRBJ1-2, with D unclear. Per germline, CDR1 PRHDT and CDR2 FYEKMQ (reference sequence). V lost 3 bases and J 0 bases, leaving 11 bases between the germline ends. CDR3 size: 15 residues. The CDR3, as DNA: TGTGCCAGCAGCTTCCGACAAGTAGCTAACTATGGCTACACCTTC. Residues: CASSFRQVANYGYTF.

This clonotype was counted ten times or more. This chain links TRBV18 with TRBJ1-5; no definite D call. Germline V gene data show CDR1 as KGHSH and CDR2 as LQKENI. This CDR3 has 15 amino acids. V shed 6 bases and J shed 2 bases, with 14 bases lying between them. CDR3 DNA sequence: TGTGCCAGCTCCATAATACCCATGGGCAATCAGCCCCAGCATTTT. Translating gives CASSIIPMGNQPQHF.

The chain carries TRBV29-1 and TRBJ2-2; TRBD2 matches 7 bases. CDR1 SQVTM and CDR2 ANQGSEA come from the germline V gene. There are 16 residues in the CDR3. With V trimmed by 5 bases and J by 5 bases, 14 bases remained unmatched. The CDR3 DNA is TGCAGCGTTCCCGACCCTAGCGGCACGTCAACCGGGGAGCTGTTTTTT. Amino acids: CSVPDPSGTSTGELFF.

The table lists this clonotype with a few counts. This chain uses TRBV5-6 with TRBJ1-5, with TRBD1 matching 8 bases. J gave up 7 bases and V 4 bases, and 7 bases lay outside the gene matches. The V gene's germline CDR1 is SGHDT and CDR2 YYEEEE. The CDR3 is made up of 14 amino acids. The CDR3 sequence is CASSLNRGSQPQHF. The CDR3 coding sequence is TGTGCCAGCAGCCTAAACAGGGGGAGCCAGCCCCAGCATTTT.

In its sample, this clonotype was seen many times. In nucleotides, the CDR3 is TGCGCCAGCAGGAGGGGCCAGTTTTACTACGAGCAGTACTTC. Protein sequence: CASRRGQFYYEQYF. This chain links TRBV10-2 with TRBJ2-7; tentatively, D is TRBD1 or TRBD2 (5 bases each). CDR1 and CDR2 (germline): WSHSY, SAAADI. V was clipped by 6 bases and J by 3 bases, with 15 bases between them. The CDR3 is 14 amino acids.

This clonotype has at least ten counts. The V and J genes are TRBV7-8 and TRBJ2-2; 7 positions match TRBD1. This CDR3 has 16 residues. The junction had 2 bases not matched to a gene; V was cut back by 0 bases and J by 1 base. CDR1 is SGHVS and CDR2 is FQNEAQ in the germline V gene. The CDR3 reads CASSLAGTENTGELFF. The CDR3, as DNA: TGTGCCAGCAGCTTAGCTGGGACAGAGAACACCGGGGAGCTGTTTTTT.

This clonotype was detected a few times. The chain couples TRBV5-6 to TRBJ1-1, with D possibly TRBD1 on 6 matching bases. Trimming cost V 3 bases and J 0 bases, with 15 bases left between them. Germline-derived CDR1 and CDR2 are SGHDT and YYEEEE. CDR3 length: 16 amino acids. CDR3 DNA sequence: TGTGCCAGCAGCTCCCTCCTCACAGGGATGAACACTGAAGCTTTCTTT. Protein sequence: CASSSLLTGMNTEAFF.

As DNA, the CDR3 is TGCGCCAGCAGCCAGACCGCCATAGCGGGGACAGATACGCAGTATTTT. Protein: CASSQTAIAGTDTQYF. This chain connects TRBV4-3 to TRBJ2-3, with TRBD2 matching 8 bases. V lost 3 bases to trimming and J lost 3 bases; unmatched junction nucleotides: 8. Germline loops: CDR1 LGHNA, CDR2 YSLEER. This CDR3 spans 16 amino acids.

This clonotype has a count of ten or more. The chain uses TRBV7-2 and TRBJ1-6; 7 bases agree with TRBD1. J gave up 7 bases and V 2 bases, and 2 bases lay outside the gene matches. The CDR3 is 14 amino acids. Looked up from germline, CDR1 is SGHTA and CDR2 is FQGNSA. The CDR3 spells CASSLKGANSPLHF. CDR3 nucleotide sequence: TGTGCCAGCAGCTTAAAGGGGGCGAATTCACCCCTCCACTTT.

This chain connects TRBV7-9 to TRBJ2-1; D uncertain. Germline CDR1 SEHNR, CDR2 FQNEAQ (reference sequence). V lost 10 bases to trimming and J lost 8 bases, with 12 bases between them. This CDR3 has 11 amino acids. The chain's CDR3 is CAIRVGDEQFF. The CDR3 DNA is TGTGCCATTCGGGTTGGGGATGAGCAGTTCTTC.

This clonotype was counted between two and nine times. This chain connects TRBV11-2 to TRBJ1-2; TRBD1 might be the D (5 bases). Germline V gives CDR1 SGHAT, CDR2 FQNNGV. This CDR3 is built from 14 residues. V was cut by 1 base and J by 4 bases, with 10 bases left in between. CDR3 protein: CASSLVDSPYGYTF. The CDR3 region has the DNA TGTGCCAGCAGCTTAGTTGACAGCCCCTATGGCTACACCTTC.

This clonotype was counted a few times. The rearrangement links TRBV7-2 to TRBJ2-3, with a tentative D call TRBD2 (6 bases). Germline values: CDR1 SGHTA, CDR2 FQGNSA. The CDR3 runs 16 residues. Trimming pared 2 bases from V and 1 base from J, leaving 13 bases between. The CDR3 region is CASSLSAGGGTDTQYF. The CDR3 DNA follows: TGTGCCAGCAGCTTATCGGCTGGCGGGGGCACAGATACGCAGTATTTT. Variable domain in full (rest from reference TRBV7-2 and TRBJ2-3): GAGVSQSPSNKVTEKGKDVELRCDPISGHTALYWYRQSLGQGLEFLIYFQGNSAPDKSGLPSDRFSAERTGGSVSTLTIQRTQQEDSAVYLCASSLSAGGGTDTQYFGPGTRLTVL.

The chain couples TRBV5-4 to TRBJ2-2, with D possibly TRBD2 on 5 matching bases. The V end was cut by 4 bases, the J end by 6 bases, with 13 bases between. CDR1 is SGHNT, CDR2 YYREEE, per germline (reference sequence). This CDR3 has 14 residues. CDR3 in DNA: TGTGCCAGCAGCACCGCGGACTTACCCGGGGAGCTGTTTTTT. It codes for CASSTADLPGELFF.

The chain recombines TRBV2 with TRBJ2-2, with 8 positions matching TRBD1. The CDR3 is 18 residues long. CDR1 is SNHLY and CDR2 is FYNNEI in the germline V gene. The V and J ends lost 6 bases and 0 bases, in that order; junction bases with no gene match: 12. As DNA, the CDR3 is TGTGCCAGCAGCGTAAACTTGCGACAGGGGACGAACACCGGGGAGCTGTTTTTT. This encodes CASSVNLRQGTNTGELFF.

The rearrangement links TRBV25-1 to TRBJ2-1; 8 bases map to TRBD1. Losses at the gene ends were 4 bases for V and 8 bases for J; bases not matched to a gene: 7. This CDR3 is 14 amino acids long. Germline CDR1 is MGHDK and CDR2 is SYGVNS. The CDR3 nucleotides read TGTGCCAGCAGTGGGACAGGGACACGAGATGAGCAGTTCTTC. It specifies CASSGTGTRDEQFF.

The rearrangement links TRBV7-9 to TRBJ1-5, with D hard to call. CDR1 is SEHNR, CDR2 FQNEAQ, per germline (reference sequence). CDR3 size: 13 residues. V was trimmed by 0 bases and J by 9 bases, leaving 9 bases between them. The CDR3 loop reads CASSLAPGWPQHF. DNA for the CDR3: TGTGCCAGCAGCTTAGCCCCCGGATGGCCCCAGCATTTT. Complete variable domain (other parts from reference TRBV7-9 and TRBJ1-5): DTGVSQNPRHKITKRGQNVTFRCDPISEHNRLYWYRQTLGQGPEFLTYFQNEAQLEKSRLLSDRFSAERPKGSFSTLEIQRTEQGDSAMYLCASSLAPGWPQHFGDGTRLSIL.

J is TRBJ1-5 and V is TRBV12-3 or TRBV12-4; D gene unclear. The V end lost 6 bases, the J end lost 3 bases, and 9 bases lay between the germline ends. The CDR3 totals 13 residues. The chain's CDR3 is CASRSGHNQPQHF. The CDR3 nucleotides read TGTGCCAGCAGGTCGGGCCACAATCAGCCCCAGCATTTT.

This clonotype has ten or more counts. The V and J genes are TRBV3-1 and TRBJ2-4; D unresolved. Germline CDR1 is LGHDT and CDR2 is YNNKEL (reference sequence). The CDR3 loop spans 18 amino acids. V lost 4 bases to trimming and J lost 2 bases, with 21 bases between them. The CDR3 loop is CASSPGRQAQSPKNIQYF. Written as DNA, the CDR3 is TGTGCCAGCAGCCCAGGTCGGCAGGCCCAAAGCCCCAAAAACATTCAGTACTTC.

The chain couples TRBV4-2 to TRBJ2-1; weak D call: TRBD1 (6 bases). Between the trimmed V and J ends, which lost 2 bases and 3 bases, there was a span of 11 bases. This CDR3 has 15 amino acids. Germline CDR1 reads LGHNA; CDR2 reads YNFKEQ. CDR3 amino acids: CASSQQGKIYNEQFF. The DNA for the CDR3 is TGTGCCAGCAGCCAACAGGGGAAGATCTACAATGAGCAGTTCTTC.

This clonotype was detected many times. The chain recombines TRBV7-2 with TRBJ2-3; possibly TRBD2 for D (6 bases). Germline CDR1 reads SGHTA; CDR2 reads FQGNSA. V was trimmed by 5 bases and J by 3 bases, leaving 12 bases between them. This CDR3 has 14 amino acids. CDR3 amino acids: CASSMTSLTDTQYF. In nucleotides, the CDR3 is TGTGCCAGCAGCATGACTAGTTTGACAGATACGCAGTATTTT. Full variable domain (rest looked up from reference TRBV7-2 and TRBJ2-3): GAGVSQSPSNKVTEKGKDVELRCDPISGHTALYWYRQSLGQGLEFLIYFQGNSAPDKSGLPSDRFSAERTGGSVSTLTIQRTQQEDSAVYLCASSMTSLTDTQYFGPGTRLTVL.

The chain carries TRBV7-9 and TRBJ2-5; perhaps TRBD2 as D (7 bases). The CDR3 runs 15 residues. The V gene lost 5 bases and the J gene lost 5 bases, with 18 bases spanning the gap. In germline, CDR1 is SEHNR, CDR2 FQNEAQ (reference sequence). The CDR3 spells CASSEIVRGPETQYF. The CDR3 coding sequence is TGTGCCAGCAGCGAGATCGTGCGGGGGCCGGAGACCCAGTACTTC.

This clonotype was counted a few times. This sequence joins TRBV7-9 and TRBJ2-7; D unclear. V lost 3 bases to trimming and J lost 2 bases, with 8 bases between them. Germline V gene data show CDR1 as SEHNR and CDR2 as FQNEAQ (reference sequence). The CDR3 has 13 residues. CDR3 in amino acids: CASSFQVTYEQYF. The CDR3 DNA sequence: TGTGCCAGCAGCTTTCAGGTGACCTACGAGCAGTACTTC.

The rearrangement uses TRBV4-3 and TRBJ2-2; TRBD2 agrees at 7 bases. From germline, CDR1 is LGHNA and CDR2 YSLEER. Unmatched junction bases numbered 8, after V lost 0 bases and J lost 1 base. The CDR3 contains 18 residues. The CDR3 DNA follows: TGCGCCAGCAGCCAAGATCCCTCCGGCGGGGGGAACACCGGGGAGCTGTTTTTT. Translating gives CASSQDPSGGGNTGELFF.

The chain recombines TRBV6-1 with TRBJ2-5; no reliable D call. Germline CDR1 is MNHNS and CDR2 is SASEGT. The germline V and J ends were trimmed by 1 base and 0 bases, with 9 bases remaining between them. CDR3 length equals 15 residues. The CDR3 here is CASSEETLYQETQYF. The CDR3 DNA follows: TGTGCCAGCAGTGAAGAAACACTGTACCAAGAGACCCAGTACTTC.

This clonotype was observed a few times. The V call is TRBV4-1, the J call TRBJ2-1; possibly TRBD1 for D (6 bases). The CDR3 is 17 residues long. Germline-derived CDR1 and CDR2 are MGHRA and YSYEKL. Trimming cost V 4 bases and J 6 bases, with 22 bases left between them. CDR3 nucleotide sequence: TGCGCCAGCAGCCGAACCCCTAGGGCAGGGGAGCTCAATGAGCAGTTCTTC. Amino acids: CASSRTPRAGELNEQFF.

This clonotype was detected many times. CDR3 region: CASSLGDRVYYGYTF. DNA for the CDR3: TGTGCCAGCAGCTTAGGAGACAGGGTCTACTATGGCTACACCTTC. The rearrangement links TRBV7-2 to TRBJ1-2; 7 positions match TRBD1. V dropped 1 base and J dropped 3; count of bases not matched to a gene: 5. The CDR3 spans 15 residues. Germline V gene lookup returns CDR1 SGHTA and CDR2 FQGNSA.

This rearrangement joins TRBV9 to TRBJ2-3; D is possibly TRBD1 or TRBD2 (5 bases each). V lost 2 bases to trimming and J lost 5 bases, with 9 bases between them. This CDR3 has 13 residues. Germline V gene lookup returns CDR1 SGDLS and CDR2 YYNGEE. Here the CDR3 reads CASSVGDRDTQYF. The CDR3 DNA sequence: TGTGCCAGCAGCGTGGGGGACCGAGATACGCAGTATTTT.